This TCR beta chain comes out of a study of prognosis after radiotherapy for stage I lung cancer. About the study: Enrollment began in 2018 and ended in 2019; the enrolled patients had stage I non-small cell lung cancer.

Amplicons of TCR beta CDR3 were generated from genomic DNA by two-round multiplex PCR. The authors ran first-round PCR with primers specific to each TRBV and TRBJ gene. Each CDR3 protein gets one entry after TCRdb re-called the multiplex PCR reads with MiXCR. The sample holds about 14,000 distinct CDR3 sequences, 30% to 40% seen once. The authors drew 6 to 7.5 milliliters of peripheral blood at each of two time points. In its sample, this clonotype ranks as medium-sized. Per the germline V gene, CDR1 is MNHNS and CDR2 is SASEGT. The CDR3 has 14 residues. Unmatched junction bases numbered 6, after V lost 6 bases and J lost 5 bases.

This sequence was found in a donor aged 50 or older with non-small cell lung cancer. J is TRBJ1-5 and V is TRBV6-1; 8 nucleotides align to TRBD1. This material consisted of PBMCs, taken before or after stereotactic body radiation therapy (not recorded which). CDR3 region: CASSWTGLDQPQHF. As DNA, the CDR3 is TGTGCCAGCAGCTGGACAGGGTTGGATCAGCCCCAGCATTTT.